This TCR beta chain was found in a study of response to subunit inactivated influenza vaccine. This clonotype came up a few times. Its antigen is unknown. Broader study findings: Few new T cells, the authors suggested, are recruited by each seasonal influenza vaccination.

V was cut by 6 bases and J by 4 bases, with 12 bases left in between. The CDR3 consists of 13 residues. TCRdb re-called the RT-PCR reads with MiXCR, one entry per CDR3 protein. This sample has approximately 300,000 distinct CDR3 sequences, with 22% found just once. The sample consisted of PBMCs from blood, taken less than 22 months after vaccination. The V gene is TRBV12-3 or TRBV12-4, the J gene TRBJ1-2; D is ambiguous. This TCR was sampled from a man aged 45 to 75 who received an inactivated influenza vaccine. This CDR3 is CASSQHGSYGYTF. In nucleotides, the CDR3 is TGTGCCAGCAGCCAACACGGGAGCTATGGCTACACCTTC.